The rows below give T cell receptor beta chains drawn from one sample of a study of beta chain features in type 1 diabetes. Profiled with immunoSEQ multiplex PCR; TCRdb holds only in-frame clones, not every one. Counted here are around 250,000 clones, about 23% occurring once; the ten biggest clones make up about 0.011%. Sample: naive CD4+ T cells from blood. The receptor source for this set is a woman in her 30s with type 1 diabetes. Each CDR3 is given with its conserved first and last residue. D genes are given only for firm matches. Only some rows state a clone size, as once, few, many or a class for expanded clones.

v_gene: TRBV4-1
d_gene: -
j_gene: TRBJ2-3
abundance: -
CDR3nt: TGCGCCAGCAGCCAAGAGGCCCCCGATACGCAGTATTTT
CDR3aa: CASSQEAPDTQYF

v_gene: TRBV30
d_gene: -
j_gene: TRBJ1-1
abundance: few
CDR3nt: TGTGCCTGGAGTGTACAAGGGGATACTGAAGCTTTCTTT
CDR3aa: CAWSVQGDTEAFF

v_gene: TRBV19
d_gene: -
j_gene: TRBJ1-2
abundance: few
CDR3nt: TGTGCCAGTAGTACCCGGGACAAAATTAACTATGGCTACACCTTC
CDR3aa: CASSTRDKINYGYTF

v_gene: TRBV7-2
d_gene: -
j_gene: TRBJ1-4
abundance: few
CDR3nt: TGTGCCAGCAGGACCGGGTCAACTAATGAAAAACTGTTTTTT
CDR3aa: CASRTGSTNEKLFF

v_gene: TRBV4-1
d_gene: TRBD2
j_gene: TRBJ2-3
abundance: few
CDR3nt: TGCGCCAGCAGCCATTCTGTAGCGGGAATTTTGACAGATACGCAGTATTTT
CDR3aa: CASSHSVAGILTDTQYF

v_gene: TRBV30
d_gene: -
j_gene: TRBJ2-5
abundance: -
CDR3nt: TGTGCCTGGAGTGTCGGAGGGGACGGGACCCAGTACTTC
CDR3aa: CAWSVGGDGTQYF

v_gene: TRBV29-1
d_gene: TRBD2
j_gene: TRBJ2-1
abundance: few
CDR3nt: TGCAGCGTTGAAGACAGACTAGCCTTCCACAATGAGCAGTTCTTC
CDR3aa: CSVEDRLAFHNEQFF

v_gene: TRBV2
d_gene: TRBD1
j_gene: TRBJ1-5
abundance: -
CDR3nt: TGTGCCAGCAGTCGGGACAGACCGAGTCAGCCCCAGCATTTT
CDR3aa: CASSRDRPSQPQHF

v_gene: TRBV28
d_gene: -
j_gene: TRBJ2-7
abundance: -
CDR3nt: TGTGCCAGCAGCCCACCCACGGGGGTATCCCACGAGCAGTACTTC
CDR3aa: CASSPPTGVSHEQYF

v_gene: TRBV15
d_gene: -
j_gene: TRBJ2-1
abundance: few
CDR3nt: TGTGCCACCAGTCGGGCGAGCAGGGGTAACTATGAGCAGTTCTTC
CDR3aa: CATSRASRGNYEQFF

v_gene: TRBV18
d_gene: TRBD1
j_gene: TRBJ2-7
abundance: -
CDR3nt: TGTGCCAGCTCACCCCGAAAGGGACAGGGGGCGCTCGACGAGCAGTACTTC
CDR3aa: CASSPRKGQGALDEQYF

v_gene: TRBV30
d_gene: -
j_gene: TRBJ2-1
abundance: few
CDR3nt: TGTGCCTGGAGTGGAGAAATTGAGCAGTTCTTC
CDR3aa: CAWSGEIEQFF

v_gene: TRBV5-1
d_gene: -
j_gene: TRBJ2-5
abundance: few
CDR3nt: TGCGCCAGCAGCTTGCGGTTGGGAGTGGAGACCCAGTACTTC
CDR3aa: CASSLRLGVETQYF

v_gene: TRBV18
d_gene: -
j_gene: TRBJ1-1
abundance: -
CDR3nt: TGTGCCAGCTCACCACCGTCACGGGGTGAAGCTTTCTTT
CDR3aa: CASSPPSRGEAFF

v_gene: TRBV20-1
d_gene: -
j_gene: TRBJ2-5
abundance: few
CDR3nt: TGCAGTGCTATTAAAGAGACCCAGTACTTC
CDR3aa: CSAIKETQYF

v_gene: TRBV5-1
d_gene: TRBD2
j_gene: TRBJ2-1
abundance: few
CDR3nt: TGCGCCAGCAGCTCCTTAGCGGGAGATCCCAGGGAGCAGTTCTTC
CDR3aa: CASSSLAGDPREQFF

v_gene: TRBV25-1
d_gene: TRBD2
j_gene: TRBJ2-3
abundance: -
CDR3nt: TGTGCCAGCAGTGCGAGACTAGCGGAGACAGATACGCAGTATTTT
CDR3aa: CASSARLAETDTQYF

v_gene: TRBV6-5
d_gene: TRBD1
j_gene: TRBJ2-2
abundance: -
CDR3nt: TGTGCCAGCACTCTACAGGGGGCCACCGGGGAGCTGTTTTTT
CDR3aa: CASTLQGATGELFF

v_gene: TRBV30
d_gene: TRBD1
j_gene: TRBJ1-2
abundance: few
CDR3nt: TGTGCCTGGAAGAGGGACAGATGGGATGGCTACACCTTC
CDR3aa: CAWKRDRWDGYTF

v_gene: TRBV30
d_gene: TRBD1
j_gene: TRBJ1-2
abundance: -
CDR3nt: TGTGCCTGGAACCCAGGACAGGGATGGGGCTACACCTTC
CDR3aa: CAWNPGQGWGYTF

v_gene: TRBV9
d_gene: TRBD1
j_gene: TRBJ1-1
abundance: few
CDR3nt: TGTGCCAGCGGAAGAGCCGGGACAGGGGGCTCTGAAGCTTTCTTT
CDR3aa: CASGRAGTGGSEAFF

v_gene: TRBV11-3
d_gene: -
j_gene: TRBJ2-7
abundance: -
CDR3nt: TGTGCCAGCAGCTTACGCGGCTACGAGCAGTACTTC
CDR3aa: CASSLRGYEQYF

v_gene: TRBV28
d_gene: -
j_gene: TRBJ1-2
abundance: -
CDR3nt: TGTGCCAGCAGGGATGGACTGGGCTATGGCTACACCTTC
CDR3aa: CASRDGLGYGYTF

v_gene: TRBV5-1
d_gene: -
j_gene: TRBJ1-4
abundance: -
CDR3nt: TGCGCCAGCAGCTATGCCGGTGAGGGGGAACTGTTTTTT
CDR3aa: CASSYAGEGELFF

v_gene: TRBV7-2
d_gene: TRBD2
j_gene: TRBJ2-7
abundance: -
CDR3nt: TGTGCCAGCAGCTTAGACGGCGGGGGGAGCTCCTACGAGCAGTACTTC
CDR3aa: CASSLDGGGSSYEQYF

v_gene: TRBV11-2
d_gene: TRBD2
j_gene: TRBJ2-7
abundance: -
CDR3nt: TGTGCCAGCAGCCCCCCGCGTAGCGGGAGGTTATCCTACGAGCAGTACTTC
CDR3aa: CASSPPRSGRLSYEQYF

v_gene: TRBV29-1
d_gene: TRBD2
j_gene: TRBJ2-5
abundance: few
CDR3nt: TGCAGCGCTCGAGCGGGAGCGGGGGGAGAGACCCAGTACTTC
CDR3aa: CSARAGAGGETQYF

v_gene: TRBV2
d_gene: -
j_gene: TRBJ2-3
abundance: -
CDR3nt: TGTGCCAGCAGTGGCGAGGGAACAGATACGCAGTATTTT
CDR3aa: CASSGEGTDTQYF

v_gene: TRBV9
d_gene: TRBD1
j_gene: TRBJ1-1
abundance: few
CDR3nt: TGTGCCAGCAGCTTTACAGGGGGCACTGAAGCTTTCTTT
CDR3aa: CASSFTGGTEAFF

v_gene: TRBV30
d_gene: -
j_gene: TRBJ2-3
abundance: few
CDR3nt: TGTGCCTGGAGTGTACTCGTTGGGGGCCGGGGACGTACAGATACGCAGTATTTT
CDR3aa: CAWSVLVGGRGRTDTQYF

v_gene: TRBV18
d_gene: -
j_gene: TRBJ2-3
abundance: few
CDR3nt: TGTGCCAGCTCACCTTTTCTCGCCTTAACTGGCACAGATACGCAGTATTTT
CDR3aa: CASSPFLALTGTDTQYF

v_gene: TRBV11-3
d_gene: -
j_gene: TRBJ2-7
abundance: few
CDR3nt: TGTGCCAGCAGCTCGACTTTTAATACCTACGAGCAGTACTTC
CDR3aa: CASSSTFNTYEQYF

v_gene: TRBV28
d_gene: -
j_gene: TRBJ2-3
abundance: few
CDR3nt: TGTGCCAGCAGTTCCCAGGGCCCTAGCACAGATACGCAGTATTTT
CDR3aa: CASSSQGPSTDTQYF

v_gene: TRBV5-6
d_gene: -
j_gene: TRBJ2-7
abundance: few
CDR3nt: TGTGCCAGCAGCTCCCAAACTTACGAGCAGTACTTC
CDR3aa: CASSSQTYEQYF

v_gene: TRBV4-1
d_gene: TRBD2
j_gene: TRBJ2-1
abundance: -
CDR3nt: TGCGCCAGCAGCCCCGGGACTAGCCCAGTGGGAGACTACAATGAGCAGTTCTTC
CDR3aa: CASSPGTSPVGDYNEQFF

v_gene: TRBV19
d_gene: -
j_gene: TRBJ1-2
abundance: -
CDR3nt: TGTGCCAGTAGTATCCAACATCGCAACTATGGCTACACCTTC
CDR3aa: CASSIQHRNYGYTF

v_gene: TRBV28
d_gene: -
j_gene: TRBJ2-1
abundance: few
CDR3nt: TGTGCCAGCAGTGAAATAGTGCCGAGCCCCTACAATGAGCAGTTCTTC
CDR3aa: CASSEIVPSPYNEQFF

v_gene: TRBV18
d_gene: -
j_gene: TRBJ2-5
abundance: -
CDR3nt: TGTGCCAGCTCACCACAGGGAGTCCAAGAGACCCAGTACTTC
CDR3aa: CASSPQGVQETQYF

v_gene: TRBV4-1
d_gene: -
j_gene: TRBJ2-5
abundance: -
CDR3nt: TGCGCCAGCAGCCAGGGTAGCGGAGTTGGGCCAGAGACCCAGTACTTC
CDR3aa: CASSQGSGVGPETQYF

v_gene: TRBV6-6
d_gene: TRBD2
j_gene: TRBJ2-3
abundance: few
CDR3nt: TGTGCCAGCAGTTCAAGCGGGATAGGTCTAGATACGCAGTATTTT
CDR3aa: CASSSSGIGLDTQYF

v_gene: TRBV7-2
d_gene: -
j_gene: TRBJ2-1
abundance: -
CDR3nt: TGTGCCAGCAGCTTATGGAACGCCGGGGGCAATGAGCAGTTCTTC
CDR3aa: CASSLWNAGGNEQFF

v_gene: TRBV7-2
d_gene: TRBD1
j_gene: TRBJ2-2
abundance: few
CDR3nt: TGTGCCAGCGGGAAGGGGGCGGGCGGGGAGCTGTTTTTT
CDR3aa: CASGKGAGGELFF

v_gene: TRBV5-6
d_gene: -
j_gene: TRBJ2-7
abundance: -
CDR3nt: TGTGCCAGCAGCTTGGCCAAAGGGGCAGGGCCATCCTACGAGCAGTACTTC
CDR3aa: CASSLAKGAGPSYEQYF

v_gene: TRBV15
d_gene: TRBD2
j_gene: TRBJ2-4
abundance: -
CDR3nt: TGTGCCACCAGCAGAGAAACTAGCGGAGTTGGGATTCAGTACTTC
CDR3aa: CATSRETSGVGIQYF